The 16 T cell receptor beta chains below all came from one sample that was sequenced in a study of blood T cell repertoires in COVID-19 (dated by TCRdb to 2020 to 2022). Libraries were built with the immunoSEQ multiplex PCR assay. TCRdb retrieved this table from immuneACCESS and kept in-frame rearrangements only. Not all clones are present; in checked studies, unresolved V genes account for under half, and no reason is known for the remainder. The sample includes roughly 360,000 clones, with around nine tenths observed a single time. Together, the top ten hold around 0.91% of the sample. Input material: PBMCs or T cells enriched from blood (not recorded which). These receptors came from a woman between 25 and 40 years old with acute COVID-19.

This chain uses TRBV7-2 with TRBJ1-1; D remains ambiguous. With 0 bases removed from V and 0 bases from J, the gap between germline ends came to 8 bases. Germline loops: CDR1 SGHTA, CDR2 FQGNSA. There are 15 residues in the CDR3. The CDR3 sequence: CASSLAWALNTEAFF. The CDR3 coding sequence is TGTGCCAGCAGCTTAGCTTGGGCACTGAACACTGAAGCTTTCTTT.

This chain uses TRBV27 with TRBJ1-1, with 10 nucleotides matching TRBD1. The CDR3 is 16 residues long. Germline-derived CDR1 and CDR2 are MNHEY and SMNVEV (reference sequence). The junction had 9 bases not matched to a gene; V was cut back by 3 bases and J by 5 bases. The CDR3 is CASSFRQGARGTEAFF. The DNA of the CDR3 is TGTGCCAGCAGTTTCCGACAGGGGGCACGAGGTACTGAAGCTTTCTTT.

This chain connects TRBV7-2 to TRBJ2-5, with 7 positions matching TRBD2. Germline V gene lookup returns CDR1 SGHTA and CDR2 FQGNSA. The CDR3 has 12 amino acids. V was clipped by 6 bases and J by 7 bases; unmatched bases: 5. The CDR3 bases are TGTGCCAGCAGTCGGGACTACGGGACCCAGTACTTC. Translated, it gives CASSRDYGTQYF.

As to this clone: Sequence at one end of the junction differs from germline and may be a read error. The CDR3 protein is CASSLSRQNPEAFF. The CDR3 nucleotides are TGTGCCAGCAGTTTATCCAGACAGAACCCTGAAGCTTTCTTT. The chain has TRBV27 and TRBJ1-1; D might be TRBD1 (5 bases). Germline CDR1 is MNHEY and CDR2 is SMNVEV (reference sequence). The CDR3 is 14 residues long.

The V and J genes are TRBV13 and TRBJ1-3, with a weak D call TRBD1 (6 bases). The CDR3 contains 13 residues. Trimming removed 5 bases from V and 7 bases from J, with 12 bases in between. Germline CDR1 is PRHDT and CDR2 is FYEKMQ (reference sequence). Here the CDR3 DNA reads TGTGCCAGCAGCCCGGGGAGGGGGAACACCATATATTTT. This codes for CASSPGRGNTIYF. The full variable domain, rest sourced from reference TRBV13 and TRBJ1-3, is AAGVIQSPRHLIKEKRETATLKCYPIPRHDTVYWYQQGPGQDPQFLISFYEKMQSDKGSIPDRFSAQQFSDYHSELNMSSLELGDSALYFCASSPGRGNTIYFGEGSWLTVV.

The J gene is TRBJ1-3, the V gene TRBV28; D might be TRBD1 (5 bases). In germline, CDR1 is MDHEN, CDR2 SYDVKM. The CDR3 sequence is 14 residues long. Trimming removed 2 bases at V and 2 bases at J, with 7 bases between. Here the CDR3 reads CASSLPGTGNTIYF. The CDR3 DNA reads TGTGCCAGCAGTTTACCAGGGACTGGAAACACCATATATTTT.

This chain joins TRBV4-1 and TRBJ2-7; TRBD2 is a possible D gene (5 bases). The CDR3 runs 15 residues. V was cut by 6 bases and J by 1 base, with 16 bases left in between. Germline V gene data show CDR1 as MGHRA and CDR2 as YSYEKL. CDR3 DNA: TGCGCCAGCAGTCTAAAAATAGGAGGTTCCTACGAGCAGTACTTC. Its protein is CASSLKIGGSYEQYF.

The J gene is TRBJ1-6, the V gene TRBV5-5; perhaps TRBD1 as D (5 bases). Germline CDR1 SGHKS, CDR2 YYEKEE (reference sequence). The CDR3 has 15 amino acids. V was clipped by 4 bases and J by 6 bases, with 14 bases between them. CDR3 nucleotides: TGTGCCAGCAGCCCCGGGACTCTCCCTAATTCACCCCTCCACTTT. Protein product: CASSPGTLPNSPLHF.

The V gene is TRBV6-5, the J gene TRBJ1-1; TRBD1 is a possible D gene (6 bases). This CDR3 has 13 residues. Germline CDR1 and CDR2: MNHEY and SVGAGI. Trimming pared 7 bases from V and 1 base from J, leaving 10 bases between. The CDR3 DNA reads as TGTGCCAGCACGAAGGACAGGAACACTGAAGCTTTCTTT. This gives the protein CASTKDRNTEAFF.

The J gene is TRBJ2-7, the V gene TRBV7-2; 9 nucleotides align to TRBD1. The CDR3 consists of 15 residues. V gave up 5 bases and J gave up 6 bases; unmatched junction bases: 11. Germline CDR1 and CDR2: SGHTA and FQGNSA. CDR3 sequence: CASSTQGTGLSEQYF. The CDR3 DNA sequence: TGTGCCAGCAGCACTCAAGGGACAGGGTTGAGCGAGCAGTACTTC.

This rearrangement joins TRBV27 to TRBJ1-4; D not certain. This CDR3 is 15 amino acids long. From germline, CDR1 is MNHEY and CDR2 SMNVEV (reference sequence). With 1 base removed from V and 5 bases from J, the gap between germline ends came to 11 bases. The CDR3 DNA follows: TGTGCCAGCAGTTTATTTTTGTCCAGGAATGAAAAACTGTTTTTT. Protein sequence: CASSLFLSRNEKLFF.

In regard to this clone: This specimen includes other DNA sequences encoding the same CDR3. The chain has TRBV6-5 and TRBJ1-1, with D uncertain. Germline loops: CDR1 MNHEY, CDR2 SVGAGI. CDR3 length: 12 residues. Trimming removed 5 bases from V and 4 bases from J, with 8 bases in between. CDR3 loop: CASSRGGTEAFF. The DNA for the CDR3 is TGTGCCAGCAGTAGAGGTGGCACTGAAGCTTTCTTT.

The chain links TRBV29-1 to TRBJ1-5, with 10 nucleotides matching TRBD1. V lost 7 bases and J lost 6; bases outside the gene matches: 18. The CDR3 totals 17 residues. Germline V gives CDR1 SQVTM, CDR2 ANQGSEA. In nucleotides, the CDR3 is TGCAGCGCCCTGCTAGCCCGTGGACAGGGGGAAGGTCAGCCCCAGCATTTT. Residues: CSALLARGQGEGQPQHF. Drawing the rest from reference TRBV29-1 and TRBJ1-5, the complete variable domain is SAVISQKPSRDICQRGTSLTIQCQVDSQVTMMFWYRQQPGQSLTLIATANQGSEATYESGFVIDKFPISRPNLTFSTLTVSNMSPEDSSIYLCSALLARGQGEGQPQHFGDGTRLSIL.

The chain has TRBV24-1 and TRBJ1-2, with 9 bases that match TRBD1. Germline lookup yields CDR1 KGHDR and CDR2 SFDVKD. This CDR3 comprises 13 residues. Trimming took 6 bases from V and 3 from J; bases not matched to a gene: 1. The CDR3: CATSRTGDYGYTF. In nucleotides, the CDR3 is TGTGCCACCAGTCGGACAGGGGACTATGGCTACACCTTC.

V usage is TRBV7-3 and J usage is TRBJ2-1; 11 bases are shared with TRBD2. From germline, CDR1 is SGHTA and CDR2 FQGTGA. The CDR3 length is 15 residues. With V trimmed by 4 bases and J by 3 bases, 2 bases remained unmatched. Written as DNA, the CDR3 is TGTGCCAGCAGCTCGGGGACTAGCGGCTACAATGAGCAGTTCTTC. This translates into CASSSGTSGYNEQFF.

V gene TRBV6-2 or TRBV6-3 combines with J gene TRBJ1-6; D not resolved. Looked up from germline, CDR1 is MNHEY and CDR2 is SVGEGT. The CDR3 is 15 amino acids. V was pared by 2 bases and J by 9 bases, with 14 bases between. Here the CDR3 reads CASSYAARGSSPLHF. The CDR3 nucleotides read TGTGCCAGCAGTTACGCGGCTCGCGGCAGTTCACCCCTCCACTTT.